This TCR beta chain was obtained from a study of blood T cell repertoires in COVID-19. Whole-study context: Sites in the United States, Italy and Spain provided acute and convalescent COVID-19 samples. From T cells, B-cell-depleted T cells, or PBMCs came the material, which was cDNA or gDNA.

This clone came up once. Here immunoSEQ multiplex PCR was the method, and the copy in TCRdb shows in-frame clones only, minus some. The sample includes 200,000 to 250,000 clones, more than 65% of them seen just once. The clonotype originates from a man aged 45-65 years with active or convalescent COVID-19. Sequenced: peripheral blood.

Here the CDR3 reads CASSISEAPSGRALYNEQFF. The CDR3 bases are TGTGCCAGCAGCATTTCGGAGGCCCCTAGCGGGAGGGCCTTGTACAATGAGCAGTTCTTC. The chain is built from TRBV7-8 and TRBJ2-1; 12 nucleotides align to TRBD2. V shed 5 bases and J 4 bases; nucleotides not matched to a gene: 18. Germline CDR1 is SGHVS and CDR2 is FQNEAQ. This CDR3 spans 20 amino acids.